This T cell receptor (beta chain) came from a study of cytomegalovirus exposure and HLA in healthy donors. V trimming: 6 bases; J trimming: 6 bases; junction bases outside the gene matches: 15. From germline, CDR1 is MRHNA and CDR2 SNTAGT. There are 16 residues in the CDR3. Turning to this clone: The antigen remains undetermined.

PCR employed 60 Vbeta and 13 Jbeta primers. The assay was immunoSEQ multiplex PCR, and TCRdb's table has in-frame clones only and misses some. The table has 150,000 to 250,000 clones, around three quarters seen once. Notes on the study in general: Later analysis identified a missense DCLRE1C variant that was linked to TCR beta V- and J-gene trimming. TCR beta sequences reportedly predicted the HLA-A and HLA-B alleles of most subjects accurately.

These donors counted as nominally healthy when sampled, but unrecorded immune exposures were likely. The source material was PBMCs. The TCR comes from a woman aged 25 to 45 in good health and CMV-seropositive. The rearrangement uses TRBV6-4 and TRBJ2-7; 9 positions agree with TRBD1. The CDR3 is CASSSFRDRALSEQYF. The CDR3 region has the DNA TGTGCCAGCAGCAGTTTCCGGGACAGGGCGCTTTCCGAGCAGTACTTC.